One and the same sample provided the 32 T cell receptor beta chains below, sequenced in a study of blood T cells in healthy people across ages. Combining a sample-barcoded 5' primer with a J-beta primer mix, a second PCR ran for about 7 to 11 cycles. Using its own MiXCR run on the 5' RACE reads, TCRdb lists one record per CDR3 protein. Of 800,000 or so distinct CDR3 sequences detected, 20% to 25% appear once; the ten largest clones hold around 3.6%. The data were also submitted as part of a second study, on T cells of mothers and their children.

Material for sequencing was blood. These receptors were collected from a boy younger than 18 in good health.

The V call is TRBV25-1, the J call TRBJ1-2; 12 bases line up with TRBD1. The CDR3 runs to 13 residues. Per germline, CDR1 MGHDK and CDR2 SYGVNS. V shed 8 bases and J 4 bases; nucleotides not matched to a gene: 2. The CDR3 coding sequence is TGTGCCAGCGGGACAGGGGGCCCCTATGGCTACACCTTC. This codes for CASGTGGPYGYTF.

This chain joins TRBV15 and TRBJ2-2, with D unresolved. CDR3 length: 14 amino acids. CDR1 is LNHNV, CDR2 YYDKDF, per germline (reference sequence). V lost 0 bases, J lost 0 bases, and 2 bases lay in between. The CDR3 sequence: CATSREANTGELFF. The DNA for the CDR3 is TGTGCCACCAGCAGAGAAGCGAACACCGGGGAGCTGTTTTTT.

V usage is TRBV7-9 and J usage is TRBJ2-5, with TRBD2 matching 8 bases. The CDR3 has 15 residues. Trimming at V came to 5 bases and at J to 5 bases, leaving 10 bases not matched to a gene. Germline-derived CDR1 and CDR2 are SEHNR and FQNEAQ (reference sequence). CDR3 DNA sequence: TGTGCCAGCAGCCGAGGACTAGCTCGTGTTGAGACCCAGTACTTC. Translating it yields CASSRGLARVETQYF.

The CDR3 coding sequence is TGTGCCAGCAGCTTAGAGGCAGACCAGAATGAAAAACTGTTTTTT. Translation gives CASSLEADQNEKLFF. The rearrangement uses TRBV7-9 and TRBJ1-4; D unclear. The V and J ends lost 1 base and 5 bases respectively, with 11 bases between them. The length of the CDR3 is 15 residues. From germline, CDR1 is SEHNR and CDR2 FQNEAQ (reference sequence).

This clonotype was observed once. Germline and junction disagree at one end, which may indicate a read error. The chain couples TRBV7-9 to TRBJ2-5; TRBD2 agrees at 7 bases. The J call may not be correct, given that the DNA end is closer to TRBJ2-1. CDR3 length: 15 amino acids. Germline V gene lookup returns CDR1 SEHNR and CDR2 FQNEAQ (reference sequence). The CDR3 bases are TGTTCCAGCAGCATACCAAGCGGGGTTGGGAATGAGCAGTTCTTC. Its protein is CSSSIPSGVGNEQFF.

This clonotype was seen a few times. V and J are TRBV5-1 and TRBJ2-3, with TRBD2 matching 9 bases. This CDR3 has 15 residues. CDR1 and CDR2 from the germline V gene are SGHRS and YFSETQ. The V gene end was trimmed by 4 bases and the J gene end by 8 bases; junction bases not matched to a gene: 11. The CDR3, as DNA: TGCGCCAGCAGCGCCGGGGCTAGCGGGATAGGTACGCAGTATTTT. Amino acids: CASSAGASGIGTQYF.

This clonotype was recorded a few times. V is TRBV30 and J is TRBJ1-1; D uncertain. CDR1 is GTSNPN and CDR2 is SVGIG in the germline V gene (reference sequence). The CDR3 length is 13 residues. Trimming stripped 0 bases from V and 2 bases from J, with 7 bases between. The CDR3 coding sequence is TGTGCCTGGAGTGTACAAGCAAACACTGAAGCTTTCTTT. Amino acids: CAWSVQANTEAFF.

The chain joins TRBV19 to TRBJ2-7, with 7 bases lining up with TRBD1. The CDR3 contains 15 residues. Germline V lookup: CDR1 LNHDA, CDR2 SQIVND (reference sequence). V trimming: 5 bases; J trimming: 2 bases; junction bases outside the gene matches: 9. The CDR3, as DNA: TGTGCCAGTAGTCCCCGGACAGGCGTCCCCTACGAGCAGTACTTC. Amino acids: CASSPRTGVPYEQYF.

The chain couples TRBV6-2 or TRBV6-3 to TRBJ2-7; TRBD1 matches at 7 bases. V dropped 4 bases and J dropped 7; count of bases not matched to a gene: 4. This CDR3 has 12 amino acids. CDR1 is MNHEY and CDR2 is SVGEGT in the germline V gene. CDR3 sequence (DNA): TGTGCCAGCAGTTCACAGGGGTGGGAGCAGTACTTC. This codes for CASSSQGWEQYF.

For this clonotype: At one of its ends the junction is not consistent with the germline gene, which may arise from a read error. J is TRBJ2-5 and V is TRBV15, with D maybe TRBD2 (6 bases). Germline V gene sequence: CDR1 LNHNV, CDR2 YYDKDF (reference sequence). The CDR3 runs 12 residues. CDR3 loop: CATSRDGWRVVF. Here the CDR3 DNA reads TGTGCCACCAGCAGAGATGGTTGGAGGGTGGTCTTC.

Only a few counts were recorded for this clonotype. This sequence joins TRBV6-5 and TRBJ2-7, with TRBD1 as a possible D gene (6 bases). There are 14 residues in the CDR3. The germline V and J ends were trimmed by 7 bases and 4 bases, with 17 bases remaining between them. From germline, CDR1 is MNHEY and CDR2 SVGAGI. In nucleotides, the CDR3 is TGTGCCAGCACCCCACCGACAGGCTCTTACGAGCAGTACTTC. Translated: CASTPPTGSYEQYF.

This clonotype has a handful of counts. This chain links TRBV11-3 with TRBJ2-1; 7 bases are shared with TRBD1. From germline, CDR1 is SGHNT and CDR2 YENEEA. This CDR3 is built from 15 residues. Trimming at V came to 5 bases and at J to 6 bases, leaving 10 bases not matched to a gene. CDR3 nucleotides: TGTGCCAGCAGCCGACCGGGACAGAGAGGCAATGAGCAGTTCTTC. Amino acid sequence: CASSRPGQRGNEQFF.

This clonotype was detected a few times. The V call is TRBV20-1, the J call TRBJ2-3, with D perhaps matching TRBD2 (5 bases). Germline V gene lookup returns CDR1 DFQATT and CDR2 SNEGSKA (reference sequence). CDR3 size: 11 residues. V was cut by 8 bases and J by 5 bases, with 11 bases left in between. The chain's CDR3 is CSSNREDTQYF. The CDR3 bases are TGCAGTTCGAACCGGGAAGATACGCAGTATTTT.

This clonotype was observed a handful of times. The DNA of the CDR3 is TGTGCCAGCAGTGAATCCGGGAGGGAGACCCAGTACTTC. Translated: CASSESGRETQYF. The V call is TRBV25-1, the J call TRBJ2-7, with 7 bases fitting TRBD2. The end of the DNA fits TRBJ2-5 better, so the J call may be wrong. The germline CDR1 and CDR2 sequences are MGHDK and SYGVNS. The CDR3 length is 13 residues.

The chain links TRBV20-1 to TRBJ2-1; D call uncertain. V shed 6 bases and J shed 7 bases, with 13 bases lying between them. CDR1 and CDR2 from the germline V gene are DFQATT and SNEGSKA (reference sequence). This CDR3 spans 12 amino acids. As DNA, the CDR3 is TGCAGTGCCAGGAGAGTCGGGAATGAGCAGTTCTTC. Translated: CSARRVGNEQFF.

The chain recombines TRBV29-1 with TRBJ1-4, with D tentatively TRBD1 (6 bases). From germline, CDR1 is SQVTM and CDR2 ANQGSEA. CDR3 length: 12 residues. Trimming shortened V by 3 bases and J by 14 bases, and 16 bases separated the two germline ends. The chain's CDR3 is CSVDGPGEGLFF. CDR3 nucleotides: TGCAGCGTTGACGGGCCAGGGGAAGGCCTGTTTTTT.

V is TRBV11-2 and J is TRBJ2-2; perhaps D is TRBD1 or TRBD2 (5 bases each). V lost 1 base and J 4 bases, leaving 10 bases between the germline ends. Germline CDR1 and CDR2: SGHAT and FQNNGV. The CDR3 totals 15 residues. The CDR3 DNA sequence: TGTGCCAGCAGCTTAGCGGGACGCCCCACCGGGGAGCTGTTTTTT. It encodes CASSLAGRPTGELFF. Variable domain in full (rest from reference TRBV11-2 and TRBJ2-2): EAGVAQSPRYKIIEKRQSVAFWCNPISGHATLYWYQQILGQGPKLLIQFQNNGVVDDSQLPKDRFSAERLKGVDSTLKIQPAKLEDSAVYLCASSLAGRPTGELFFGEGSRLTVL.

The J gene is TRBJ1-5, the V gene TRBV7-2; D not certain. There are 14 residues in the CDR3. V was cut by 0 bases and J by 5 bases, with 8 bases left in between. Germline CDR1 and CDR2: SGHTA and FQGNSA. CDR3 nucleotide sequence: TGTGCCAGCAGCTTAGCGCCAGTGTATCAGCCCCAGCATTTT. It codes for CASSLAPVYQPQHF.

This clonotype was detected a few times. The chain uses TRBV7-9 and TRBJ1-6, with D unclear. CDR3 length: 14 residues. Germline CDR1 SEHNR, CDR2 FQNEAQ (reference sequence). V shed 8 bases and J shed 5 bases, with 13 bases lying between them. This CDR3 is CASASAADNSPLHF. Written as DNA, the CDR3 is TGTGCCAGCGCGTCCGCTGCTGATAATTCACCCCTCCACTTT.

The rearrangement uses TRBV6-1 and TRBJ1-6; possible D gene TRBD1, 5 bases. V lost 4 bases and J 4 bases, leaving 11 bases between the germline ends. CDR1 is MNHNS, CDR2 SASEGT, per germline. The CDR3 has 15 residues. This chain's CDR3 is CASSAGQGYNSPLHF. The DNA for the CDR3 is TGTGCCAGCAGTGCCGGCCAGGGTTATAATTCACCCCTCCACTTT.

This clonotype turned up a few times. In nucleotides, the CDR3 is TGTGCCAGCTTAGACCTTTCTGCAAGCACAGATACGCAGTATTTT. It specifies CASLDLSASTDTQYF. The V call is TRBV2, the J call TRBJ2-3; D is uncertain. This CDR3 comprises 15 residues. V was cut by 8 bases and J by 0 bases, with 15 bases left in between. In germline, CDR1 is SNHLY, CDR2 FYNNEI.

The J gene is TRBJ1-5, the V gene TRBV7-2; a possible D gene is TRBD1 (6 bases). The V gene lost 1 base and the J gene lost 3 bases, with 13 bases spanning the gap. The CDR3 extends over 16 amino acids. Germline assignment: CDR1 SGHTA and CDR2 FQGNSA. The CDR3 here is CASSLVQGYVNQPQHF. CDR3 in DNA: TGTGCCAGCAGCTTAGTACAGGGCTATGTCAATCAGCCCCAGCATTTT.

This clonotype appeared a few times. This chain joins TRBV10-3 and TRBJ2-7; D is perhaps TRBD1 (5 bases). Germline V CDR1 and CDR2: ENHRY, SYGVKD. There are 15 residues in the CDR3. Trimming pared 4 bases from V and 0 bases from J, leaving 13 bases between. The CDR3 spells CAISGQGTYSYEQYF. The CDR3 nucleotides read TGTGCCATCAGTGGGCAGGGCACCTACTCCTACGAGCAGTACTTC.

The chain employs TRBV6-2 or TRBV6-3 and TRBJ2-5; D is uncertain. In germline, CDR1 is MNHEY, CDR2 SVGEGT. V dropped 0 bases and J dropped 1 base, with 12 bases sitting between them. The CDR3 is 16 amino acids. As DNA, the CDR3 is TGTGCCAGCAGTTACTCAAAAGGACCCATCCAAGAGACCCAGTACTTC. It yields the protein CASSYSKGPIQETQYF.

This chain joins TRBV12-3 or TRBV12-4 and TRBJ2-2, with D tentatively TRBD2 (5 bases). Trimming left V 6 bases short and J 6 bases short, with 8 bases between. The CDR3 extends over 12 amino acids. For the CDR3, the DNA is TGTGCCAGCAGGCCGGGGTCCGGGGAGCTGTTTTTT. Its translation is CASRPGSGELFF.

This clonotype has a count of ten or more. The CDR3 nucleotides are TGTGCCAGCAGTTACTGGGCTAGCGGGGGGGCGTGGGAGCAGTACTTC. Translating gives CASSYWASGGAWEQYF. The V gene is TRBV6-6, the J gene TRBJ2-7; 12 bases match TRBD2. Germline CDR1 MNHNY, CDR2 SVGAGI (reference sequence). V lost 1 base, J lost 7 bases, and 8 bases stayed unmatched. This CDR3 contains 16 residues.

There are many counts of this clonotype. The V gene is TRBV29-1, the J gene TRBJ2-7, with TRBD1 matching 10 bases. Germline CDR1 reads SQVTM; CDR2 reads ANQGSEA. V trimming: 6 bases; J trimming: 0 bases; junction bases outside the gene matches: 5. The CDR3 is made up of 14 amino acids. This CDR3 is CSVQGQGSSYEQYF. CDR3 sequence (DNA): TGCAGCGTCCAGGGACAGGGGAGCTCCTACGAGCAGTACTTC.

This clonotype appeared a few times. The rearrangement joins TRBV4-3 to TRBJ1-4; weak D call: TRBD1 (6 bases). V lost 0 bases and J lost 7, with 12 bases in between. This CDR3 is 15 amino acids long. Germline-derived CDR1 and CDR2 are LGHNA and YSLEER. CDR3 loop: CASSQDEVRGEKLFF. CDR3 coding DNA: TGCGCCAGCAGCCAAGATGAGGTCAGGGGTGAAAAACTGTTTTTT.

This clonotype was found many times. The chain has TRBV19 and TRBJ2-7; TRBD1 matches 9 bases. The CDR3 runs to 13 residues. V lost 6 bases and J lost 2; bases outside the gene matches: 2. From germline, CDR1 is LNHDA and CDR2 SQIVND (reference sequence). The CDR3 protein is CASRGTGPYEQYF. CDR3 nucleotide sequence: TGTGCCAGTAGGGGGACAGGGCCCTACGAGCAGTACTTC.

V is TRBV7-3 and J is TRBJ2-6; no clear D gene. Germline V gene lookup returns CDR1 SGHTA and CDR2 FQGTGA. Between the trimmed V and J ends, which lost 3 bases and 1 base, there was a span of 4 bases. This CDR3 spans 14 amino acids. The CDR3 here is CASSFTSGANVLTF. The CDR3 DNA reads as TGTGCCAGCAGCTTCACGTCTGGGGCCAACGTCCTGACTTTC.

This clonotype was counted many times. The rearrangement links TRBV5-1 to TRBJ2-7; 9 bases line up with TRBD2. With V trimmed by 1 base and J by 2 bases, 1 base remained unmatched. Germline-derived CDR1 and CDR2 are SGHRS and YFSETQ. The CDR3 length is 14 residues. CDR3 nucleotide sequence: TGCGCCAGCAGCTTGTCTAGCGGGACCTACGAGCAGTACTTC. Protein: CASSLSSGTYEQYF.

The CDR3 loop reads CASSSPYPDYNEQFF. CDR3 nucleotide sequence: TGTGCCAGCAGCTCGCCGTATCCGGACTACAATGAGCAGTTCTTC. The chain has TRBV11-2 and TRBJ2-1; D is uncertain. The CDR3 spans 15 residues. The germline V gene encodes CDR1 SGHAT and CDR2 FQNNGV. V gave up 4 bases and J gave up 3 bases, with 13 bases separating them.